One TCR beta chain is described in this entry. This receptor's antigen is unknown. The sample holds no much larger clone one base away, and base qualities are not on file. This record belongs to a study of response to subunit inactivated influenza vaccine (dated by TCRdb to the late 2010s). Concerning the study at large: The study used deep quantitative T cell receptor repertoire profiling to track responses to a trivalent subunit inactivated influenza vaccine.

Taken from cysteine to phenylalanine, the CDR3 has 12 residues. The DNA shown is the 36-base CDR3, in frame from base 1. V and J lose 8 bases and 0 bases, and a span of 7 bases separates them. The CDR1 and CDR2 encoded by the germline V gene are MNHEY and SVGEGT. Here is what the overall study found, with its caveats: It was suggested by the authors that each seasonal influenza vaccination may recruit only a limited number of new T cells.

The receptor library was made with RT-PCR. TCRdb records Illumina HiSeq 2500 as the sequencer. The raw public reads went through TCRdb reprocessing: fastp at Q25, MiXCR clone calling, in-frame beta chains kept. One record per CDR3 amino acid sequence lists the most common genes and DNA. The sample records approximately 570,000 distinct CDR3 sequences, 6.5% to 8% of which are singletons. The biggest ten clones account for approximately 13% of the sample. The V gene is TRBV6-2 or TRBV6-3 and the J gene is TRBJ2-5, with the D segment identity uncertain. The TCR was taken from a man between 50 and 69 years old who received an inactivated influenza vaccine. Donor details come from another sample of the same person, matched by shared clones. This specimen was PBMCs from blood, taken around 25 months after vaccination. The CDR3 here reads CASGQNQETQYF. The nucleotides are TGTGCCAGCGGGCAGAACCAAGAGACCCAGTACTTC.